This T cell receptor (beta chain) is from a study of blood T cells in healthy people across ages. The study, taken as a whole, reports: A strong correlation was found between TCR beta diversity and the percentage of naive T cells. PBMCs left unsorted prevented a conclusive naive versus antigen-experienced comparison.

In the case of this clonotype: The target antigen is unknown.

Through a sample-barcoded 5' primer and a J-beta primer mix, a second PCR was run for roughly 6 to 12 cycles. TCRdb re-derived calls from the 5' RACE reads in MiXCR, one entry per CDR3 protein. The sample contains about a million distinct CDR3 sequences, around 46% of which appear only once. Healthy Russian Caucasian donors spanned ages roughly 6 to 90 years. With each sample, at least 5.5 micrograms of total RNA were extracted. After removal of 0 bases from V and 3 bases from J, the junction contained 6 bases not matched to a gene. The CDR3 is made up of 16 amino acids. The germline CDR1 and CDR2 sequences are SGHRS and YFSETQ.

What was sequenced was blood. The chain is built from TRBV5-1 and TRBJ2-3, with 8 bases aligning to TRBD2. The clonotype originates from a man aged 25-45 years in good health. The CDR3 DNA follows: TGCGCCAGCAGCTTGGCCAACCGGGGGGGTACAGATACGCAGTATTTT. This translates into CASSLANRGGTDTQYF.